The 15 T cell receptor beta chains below were found in one sample sequenced in a study of blood T cell repertoires in COVID-19. Only in-frame clones appear in the TCRdb table, and some are missing; sequencing was by immunoSEQ multiplex PCR. The repertoire holds around 160,000 clones, with approximately 95% as singletons. Sequenced sample: peripheral blood. The receptors originated from a woman in her sixties or seventies with COVID-19, enrolled during active disease.

CDR3 nucleotide sequence: TGTGCCAGCAGCCCATTGACAGGTTCCACTGAAGCTTTCTTT. Translating gives CASSPLTGSTEAFF. V usage is TRBV9 and J usage is TRBJ1-1; the D gene is possibly TRBD1 (6 bases). CDR3 size: 14 residues. The V and J ends lost 4 bases and 4 bases respectively, with 14 bases between them. The V gene's germline CDR1 is SGDLS and CDR2 YYNGEE.

This chain connects TRBV15 to TRBJ2-3, with TRBD2 matching over 11 bases. This CDR3 has 14 residues. Germline CDR1 and CDR2: LNHNV and YYDKDF (reference sequence). Trimming cost V 4 bases and J 5 bases; bases outside gene matches: 2. The CDR3 spells CATSKGTSGDTQYF. The CDR3 nucleotides are TGTGCCACCAGCAAGGGGACTAGCGGAGATACGCAGTATTTT.

The sample holds one count of this clone. Within the sample, other DNA sequences also encode this same CDR3. The chain employs TRBV27 and TRBJ2-7; D perhaps matches TRBD2 (5 bases). V gave up 6 bases and J gave up 3 bases, with 12 bases separating them. CDR3 length: 13 amino acids. Germline CDR1 MNHEY, CDR2 SMNVEV (reference sequence). Here the CDR3 DNA reads TGTGCCAGCAGCCTTGGACTTGGCTACGAGCAGTACTTC. This codes for CASSLGLGYEQYF.

The rearrangement links TRBV11-1 to TRBJ2-1; 12 bases are a match to TRBD2. The CDR3 contains 16 residues. CDR1 and CDR2 (germline): SGHAT, FQDESV (reference sequence). The trim removed 3 bases at V and 11 bases at J, leaving 11 bases unmatched. The CDR3 DNA is TGTGCCAGCAGCTTGAATTTTTGGACTAGCGGGGATCAGCAGTTCTTC. This sequence encodes CASSLNFWTSGDQQFF.

The V gene is TRBV6-6, the J gene TRBJ1-5, with 7 nucleotides matching TRBD1. This CDR3 is 15 amino acids long. The V and J ends lost 6 bases and 1 base, in that order; junction bases with no gene match: 6. Germline CDR1 and CDR2: MNHNY and SVGAGI (reference sequence). CDR3 in amino acids: CASSSDRESNQPQHF. CDR3 bases: TGTGCCAGCAGCTCTGACAGGGAGAGCAATCAGCCCCAGCATTTT.

J is TRBJ1-5 and V is TRBV20-1; D might be TRBD1 (6 bases). Trimming removed 3 bases from V and 5 bases from J, with 14 bases in between. CDR1 and CDR2 (germline): DFQATT, SNEGSKA (reference sequence). The length of the CDR3 is 14 residues. CDR3: CSASTREGDQPQHF. The CDR3 DNA reads TGCAGTGCTAGTACCCGGGAGGGGGATCAGCCCCAGCATTTT.

The sample holds one count of this clone. The rearrangement uses TRBV4-3 and TRBJ2-1; 9 bases map to TRBD1. The V segment lost 2 bases and the J segment 5 bases; nucleotides outside the gene matches: 1. Germline CDR1 reads LGHNA; CDR2 reads YSLEER. CDR3 length: 14 residues. The CDR3 DNA reads as TGCGCCAGCAGCCAACGACAGGGGGACAATGAGCAGTTCTTC. Translation gives CASSQRQGDNEQFF.

J is TRBJ2-1 and V is TRBV29-1; D is possibly TRBD1 (5 bases). The CDR3 is 13 residues long. V lost 5 bases and J 6 bases, leaving 14 bases between the germline ends. Germline values: CDR1 SQVTM, CDR2 ANQGSEA. CDR3 sequence (DNA): TGCAGCGTTATCAGGGTATGGGGCAATGAGCAGTTCTTC. Its protein is CSVIRVWGNEQFF.

J is TRBJ1-2 and V is TRBV7-8; D is ambiguous. The V end was cut by 4 bases, the J end by 5 bases, with 20 bases between. In germline, CDR1 is SGHVS, CDR2 FQNEAQ. The CDR3 is 16 residues long. The CDR3 DNA reads as TGTGCCAGCAGCTCCCAGAGATCTGCCGCGGAGTATGGCTACACCTTC. The encoded protein is CASSSQRSAAEYGYTF.

The chain recombines TRBV21-1 with TRBJ2-1; the D call TRBD2 from the table was never checked on the DNA. TRBV21-1 is designated a pseudogene. This CDR3 region has 14 residues. The CDR3 region is CASSKGSSYNEQFF. Here the CDR3 DNA reads TGTGCCAGCAGCAAGGGGAGCTCCTACAATGAGCAGTTCTTC.

This sequence joins TRBV19 and TRBJ1-2; maybe TRBD1 (5 bases). Germline loops: CDR1 LNHDA, CDR2 SQIVND (reference sequence). The V gene lost 6 bases and the J gene lost 6 bases, with 11 bases spanning the gap. The CDR3 length is 12 residues. The CDR3 reads CASRIEGDGYTF. As DNA, the CDR3 is TGTGCCAGTAGGATTGAAGGGGATGGCTACACCTTC.

The chain couples TRBV6-5 to TRBJ1-6, with 11 bases lining up with TRBD1. Unmatched junction bases numbered 4, after V lost 7 bases and J lost 8 bases. Germline loops: CDR1 MNHEY, CDR2 SVGAGI. This CDR3 contains 14 residues. DNA for the CDR3: TGTGCCAGCACCCGGGACAGGGGGTATTCACCCCTCCACTTT. It encodes CASTRDRGYSPLHF.

The chain carries TRBV5-1 and TRBJ1-1, with D possibly TRBD1 on 5 matching bases. There are 13 residues in the CDR3. Per the germline V gene, CDR1 is SGHRS and CDR2 is YFSETQ. V gave up 5 bases and J gave up 1 base, with 9 bases separating them. CDR3 amino acids: CASRGDSNTEAFF. The CDR3 nucleotides are TGCGCCAGCAGAGGGGATTCGAACACTGAAGCTTTCTTT.

This clone was seen only a few times. The chain uses TRBV19 and TRBJ1-2; 7 positions match TRBD1. Trimming took 6 bases from V and 7 from J; bases not matched to a gene: 11. The CDR3 totals 14 residues. Germline CDR1 is LNHDA and CDR2 is SQIVND (reference sequence). DNA for the CDR3: TGTGCCAGTAGCCAAGAGACAGGGACGACTGGCTACACCTTC. It specifies CASSQETGTTGYTF.

The chain carries TRBV6-2 or TRBV6-3 and TRBJ1-1; D is perhaps TRBD1 (5 bases). CDR1 is MNHEY and CDR2 is SVGEGT in the germline V gene. V lost 6 bases to trimming and J lost 1 base, with 18 bases between them. The CDR3 sequence is 16 residues long. The CDR3 DNA is TGTGCCAGCAGCTCTGGCCCCGAAGGGGCGAACACTGAAGCTTTCTTT. Translation gives CASSSGPEGANTEAFF.